This T cell receptor beta chain is drawn from a study of T cells in Graves' hyperthyroidism and ophthalmopathy. Amplification of TCR beta CDR3 regions was performed using RNA transcripts as template. The primer set for the first-round RT-PCR of the TCR CDR3 was HTBI. In TCRdb, the multiplex PCR reads were re-called with MiXCR into one record per CDR3 protein. The sample has about 840,000 distinct CDR3 sequences; roughly 40% are singletons. This clonotype was seen a few times. Its specificity is unknown. Diagnosis of hyperthyroidism was new in patients aged 18 to 65, and its duration was under 2 months. PBMCs were collected from an approximately 9.2 ml volume of fresh peripheral blood. Study-wide findings and caveats: Most thyroid clonotypes expanded above 0.001 were also detected in blood.

The TCR comes from a man aged 18 to 29 with Graves' hyperthyroidism. The specimen was blood.

CDR3 nucleotide sequence: TGTGCCAGCAGCCGCGGACAGGGCAGAGGCTATGGCTACACCTTC. Amino acids: CASSRGQGRGYGYTF. This chain links TRBV5-4 with TRBJ1-2; the match to TRBD1 covers 8 bases. The length of the CDR3 is 15 residues. Germline loops: CDR1 SGHNT, CDR2 YYREEE (reference sequence). The ends lost 4 bases at V and 4 bases at J; junction bases unmatched: 9.